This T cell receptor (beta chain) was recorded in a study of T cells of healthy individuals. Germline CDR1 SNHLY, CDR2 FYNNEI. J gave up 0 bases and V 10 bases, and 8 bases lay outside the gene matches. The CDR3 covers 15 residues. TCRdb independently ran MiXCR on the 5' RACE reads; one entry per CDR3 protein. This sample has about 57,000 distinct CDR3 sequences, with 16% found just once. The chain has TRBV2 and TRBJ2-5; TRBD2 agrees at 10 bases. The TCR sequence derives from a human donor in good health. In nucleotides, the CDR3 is TGTGCCATCCGAGGGCTAGCGGGAGACCAAGAGACCCAGTACTTC. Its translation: CAIRGLAGDQETQYF.